The 15 T cell receptor beta chains below were found in one sample sequenced in a study of siplizumab effects on memory and regulatory T cells. Here immunoSEQ multiplex PCR was the method, and the copy in TCRdb shows in-frame clones only, minus some. Of roughly 92,000 clones detected, approximately 95% appear once; the ten largest clones hold around 0.3%. The sample comprised non-Treg CD4+ T cells sorted from blood. Every receptor here comes from a human donor in good health.

V gene TRBV11-1 combines with J gene TRBJ1-2; D remains unclear. With 5 bases removed from V and 0 bases from J, the gap between germline ends came to 7 bases. The length of the CDR3 is 13 residues. From germline, CDR1 is SGHAT and CDR2 FQDESV (reference sequence). In DNA form, the CDR3 reads TGTGCCAGCAGCAGCGGAACTAACTATGGCTACACCTTC. This gives the protein CASSSGTNYGYTF.

In regard to this clone: One junction end does not reproduce the germline sequence, and a read error may be involved. The chain couples TRBV30 to TRBJ2-7; TRBD1 might be the D (6 bases). This CDR3 is built from 10 residues. The germline gives CDR1 GTSNPN, CDR2 SVGIG (reference sequence). The CDR3 protein is CAWKTGILHF. The CDR3 nucleotides read TGTGCCTGGAAAACAGGGATTCTACACTTC.

This chain uses TRBV25-1 with TRBJ2-2, with unresolved D. Trimming removed 2 bases at V and 2 bases at J, with 0 bases between. The CDR3 is 12 residues long. CDR1 MGHDK and CDR2 SYGVNS come from the germline V gene. CDR3 loop: CASSENTGELFF. Here the CDR3 DNA reads TGTGCCAGCAGTGAAAACACCGGGGAGCTGTTTTTT.

The chain carries TRBV30 and TRBJ2-7, with TRBD2 matching over 11 bases. The CDR3 is 13 residues long. V lost 6 bases to trimming and J lost 2 bases; unmatched junction nucleotides: 3. CDR1 and CDR2 from the germline V gene are GTSNPN and SVGIG (reference sequence). CDR3 nucleotide sequence: TGTGCCTGCCGACTAGCGGGGACCTACGAGCAGTACTTC. The encoded protein is CACRLAGTYEQYF. The full variable domain, completed using reference TRBV30 and TRBJ2-7, is SQTIHQWPATLVQPVGSPLSLECTVEGTSNPNLYWYRQAAGRGLQLLFYSVGIGQISSEVPQNLSASRPQDRQFILSSKKLLLSDSGFYLCACRLAGTYEQYFGPGTRLTVT.

This clone occurred once. J is TRBJ1-6 and V is TRBV4-1; D might be TRBD1 (5 bases). V was clipped by 1 base and J by 5 bases, with 15 bases between them. CDR1 and CDR2 from the germline V gene are MGHRA and YSYEKL. The CDR3 totals 17 residues. The CDR3 DNA follows: TGCGCCAGCAGCCAAGCGCGGCTCCAGGGCCATAATTCACCCCTCCACTTT. Translated, it gives CASSQARLQGHNSPLHF.

This chain links TRBV29-1 with TRBJ1-2; maybe TRBD1 (5 bases). The CDR3 loop spans 13 amino acids. Trimming shortened V by 4 bases and J by 4 bases, and 13 bases separated the two germline ends. CDR1 SQVTM and CDR2 ANQGSEA come from the germline V gene. CDR3 loop: CSVGEGRPYGYTF. In DNA, the CDR3 is TGCAGCGTTGGAGAGGGACGGCCCTATGGCTACACCTTC. The full variable domain, its missing parts supplied by reference TRBV29-1 and TRBJ1-2, is SAVISQKPSRDICQRGTSLTIQCQVDSQVTMMFWYRQQPGQSLTLIATANQGSEATYESGFVIDKFPISRPNLTFSTLTVSNMSPEDSSIYLCSVGEGRPYGYTFGSGTRLTVV.

This clone was seen once. This chain joins TRBV4-1 and TRBJ2-5; D uncertain. Looked up from germline, CDR1 is MGHRA and CDR2 is YSYEKL. V was cut by 2 bases and J by 2 bases, with 6 bases left in between. This CDR3 has 13 amino acids. The CDR3 DNA sequence: TGCGCCAGCAGCCAATTCCCACAAGAGACCCAGTACTTC. It codes for CASSQFPQETQYF.

V usage is TRBV7-2 and J usage is TRBJ2-7; TRBD2 matches 8 bases. Germline V gene lookup returns CDR1 SGHTA and CDR2 FQGNSA. V lost 5 bases to trimming and J lost 3 bases; unmatched junction nucleotides: 3. The CDR3 is 13 residues long. Written as DNA, the CDR3 is TGTGCCAGCAGCCATGGGACTAGCTACGAGCAGTACTTC. Translating it yields CASSHGTSYEQYF.

V and J are TRBV2 and TRBJ2-4; tentatively, D is TRBD1 or TRBD2 (5 bases each). The germline V and J ends were trimmed by 4 bases and 0 bases, with 13 bases remaining between them. This CDR3 contains 16 residues. Per the germline V gene, CDR1 is SNHLY and CDR2 is FYNNEI. The CDR3 loop reads CASSGSGPIAKNIQYF. CDR3 DNA sequence: TGTGCCAGCAGTGGATCGGGGCCGATAGCCAAAAACATTCAGTACTTC.

This chain uses TRBV9 with TRBJ2-7, with 15 bases aligning to TRBD2. The V segment lost 3 bases and the J segment 4 bases; nucleotides outside the gene matches: 5. CDR3 length equals 16 residues. Germline-derived CDR1 and CDR2 are SGDLS and YYNGEE. The CDR3 DNA reads as TGTGCCAGCAGCGAGGGGACTAGCGGGAGGTTATACGAGCAGTACTTC. Amino acid sequence: CASSEGTSGRLYEQYF.

This clone showed up just once. This chain uses TRBV29-1 with TRBJ2-1, with D possibly being TRBD1 (5 bases). The CDR3 runs 17 residues. The germline V and J ends were trimmed by 4 bases and 3 bases, with 22 bases remaining between them. Germline loops: CDR1 SQVTM, CDR2 ANQGSEA. The CDR3 bases are TGCAGCGTTGTTTCCACCCACACCTGGGGCAGCTACAATGAGCAGTTCTTC. This translates into CSVVSTHTWGSYNEQFF.

The chain couples TRBV12-5 to TRBJ2-7; D is unclear. Per germline, CDR1 LGHNT and CDR2 FRNRAP. V was clipped by 1 base and J by 3 bases, with 4 bases between them. The CDR3 extends over 12 amino acids. DNA of the CDR3: TGTGCTAGTGGTTTGGCCCGCTACGAGCAGTACTTC. The encoded protein is CASGLARYEQYF.

This clone has a count of ten or more. The chain uses TRBV10-1 and TRBJ2-2; D is perhaps TRBD1 (6 bases). Germline lookup yields CDR1 WNHNN and CDR2 SYGVQD (reference sequence). Trimming took off 6 bases at V and 4 bases at J, with 9 bases between the two ends. The CDR3 contains 13 residues. The CDR3 loop reads CASRDRTTGELFF. Written as DNA, the CDR3 is TGCGCCAGCAGGGACAGAACCACCGGGGAGCTGTTTTTT.

The CDR3 DNA is TGCGCCAGCAGTCTGGCCGGAAATGAGCAGTTCTTC. Translating it yields CASSLAGNEQFF. The chain recombines TRBV23-1 with TRBJ2-1; D not certain. TRBV23-1 counts as an open reading frame of uncertain function. The V end lost 4 bases, the J end lost 7 bases, and 8 bases lay between the germline ends. The CDR3 has 12 amino acids.

This CDR3 reads CASSQPYGGRGEKLFF. Written as DNA, the CDR3 is TGCGCCAGCAGCCAACCTTACGGGGGGCGGGGAGAAAAACTGTTTTTT. The rearrangement joins TRBV4-1 to TRBJ1-4; D perhaps matches TRBD1 (6 bases). Germline-derived CDR1 and CDR2 are MGHRA and YSYEKL. V was cut by 2 bases and J by 8 bases, with 18 bases left in between. The CDR3 has 16 amino acids.